This T cell receptor (beta chain) was obtained from a study of human T cells and chemical hapten exposure. Study information: Donors were sensitized with 2% DPC on the upper inner arm. General study results and limits: There were significantly more large CDR3 similarity clusters among expanded TCRs than among controls.

This clonotype turned up a few times. Its specificity is unknown. The J segment lost 2 bases and the V segment lost 2 bases, leaving 5 bases of the junction unmatched. The CDR3 consists of 16 residues. From germline, CDR1 is MNHNS and CDR2 SASEGT. As for time point: pre-sensitization, week 0. As to treatment: therapeutic diphenylcyclopropenone sensitization with weekly scalp DPC. Every donor had alopecia and was 18 to 70 years old; all were suitable for DPC. MiXCR was run by TCRdb on the RACE reads, yielding one entry per CDR3 protein. The sample holds over 85,000 distinct CDR3 sequences, under 14% seen once.

The clonotype comes from a woman aged 60-75 years with alopecia areata. Some clones in this sample may be carry-over from other donors' samples. Here the sequenced sample was whole blood, taken in connection with sensitization to the hapten diphenylcyclopropenone (DPC). This chain links TRBV6-1 with TRBJ1-5; 8 bases align to TRBD1. The DNA for the CDR3 is TGTGCCAGCAGTGAACCTGCGGACAGGGGCAATCAGCCCCAGCATTTT. This translates into CASSEPADRGNQPQHF.